The 30 T cell receptor beta chains reported below all come from one sample, sequenced in a study of blood T cell repertoires in COVID-19. The assay was immunoSEQ multiplex PCR, and TCRdb's table has in-frame clones only and misses some. Of 300,000 to 350,000 clones in the sample, roughly 85% were seen once. Specimen: PBMCs or T cells enriched from blood (not recorded which). Receptors were obtained from a woman in her thirties or forties with acute COVID-19.

This chain connects TRBV11-2 to TRBJ1-1; possibly TRBD1 for D (5 bases). Germline V lookup: CDR1 SGHAT, CDR2 FQNNGV. V was trimmed by 4 bases and J by 3 bases, leaving 18 bases between them. This CDR3 has 16 amino acids. The CDR3 DNA reads TGTGCCAGCAGCTACGGACATCCGGACCGGTACACTGAAGCTTTCTTT. Residues: CASSYGHPDRYTEAFF.

The chain employs TRBV7-6 and TRBJ1-3; D is uncertain. The CDR3 has 17 residues. Trimming shortened V by 5 bases and J by 0 bases, and 17 bases separated the two germline ends. Germline V lookup: CDR1 SGHVS, CDR2 FNYEAQ. The CDR3 sequence: CASSNYLGEVSGNTIYF. The CDR3 bases are TGTGCCAGCAGCAATTACCTCGGGGAGGTCTCTGGAAACACCATATATTTT.

The chain couples TRBV28 to TRBJ2-1; tentative D call: TRBD2 (5 bases). Looked up from germline, CDR1 is MDHEN and CDR2 is SYDVKM. The length of the CDR3 is 12 residues. With 2 bases removed from V and 9 bases from J, the gap between germline ends came to 8 bases. CDR3 region: CASSLPLAEQFF. The CDR3 DNA is TGTGCCAGCAGTTTACCTCTAGCTGAGCAGTTCTTC.

CDR3 sequence (DNA): TGTGCCACCAGTGATTCGCTAGCGGGAGCTCACAATGAGCAGTTCTTC. It specifies CATSDSLAGAHNEQFF. This rearrangement joins TRBV24-1 to TRBJ2-1, with 10 positions matching TRBD2. Germline V lookup: CDR1 KGHDR, CDR2 SFDVKD. The CDR3 covers 16 residues. J lost 5 bases, V lost 2 bases, and 5 bases had no gene match.

This clone was seen a few times. This CDR3 is also generated by other DNA sequences in the sample. The chain links TRBV19 to TRBJ1-1, with 8 bases matching TRBD1. CDR1 and CDR2 (germline): LNHDA, SQIVND (reference sequence). The J segment lost 5 bases and the V segment lost 4 bases, leaving 3 bases of the junction unmatched. The length of the CDR3 is 13 residues. The CDR3 region is CASSTDRGTEAFF. The CDR3 bases are TGTGCCAGTAGTACTGACAGGGGAACTGAAGCTTTCTTT.

The table lists this clone with a count of one. The chain recombines TRBV4-3 with TRBJ1-5, with 7 bases aligning to TRBD1. This CDR3 spans 18 amino acids. The ends lost 0 bases at V and 5 bases at J; junction bases unmatched: 13. Germline values: CDR1 LGHNA, CDR2 YSLEER. The CDR3 nucleotides read TGCGCCAGCAGCCAAGAGCCCCAGACAGGGATGAGTCATCAGCCCCAGCATTTT. Translating it yields CASSQEPQTGMSHQPQHF.

The V and J genes are TRBV11-2 and TRBJ2-2; D uncertain. The V end lost 5 bases, the J end lost 7 bases, and 8 bases lay between the germline ends. Germline-derived CDR1 and CDR2 are SGHAT and FQNNGV. The CDR3 is 12 amino acids. The CDR3 is CASSPYGGELFF. In DNA form, the CDR3 reads TGTGCCAGCAGCCCCTATGGCGGGGAGCTGTTTTTT.

The genes are TRBV25-1 and TRBJ2-5; D might be TRBD1 (7 bases). The CDR3 extends over 17 amino acids. Trimming took off 2 bases at V and 5 bases at J, with 21 bases between the two ends. Germline V gene sequence: CDR1 MGHDK, CDR2 SYGVNS. The CDR3 region has the DNA TGTGCCAGCAGTGAAATCCAGGGGGGTGCCATCTGGGAGACCCAGTACTTC. It encodes CASSEIQGGAIWETQYF.

The gene calls are TRBV18 and TRBJ1-1; TRBD1 matches at 8 bases. CDR3 length: 15 residues. Germline V gene sequence: CDR1 KGHSH, CDR2 LQKENI. J gave up 5 bases and V 8 bases, and 13 bases lay outside the gene matches. The CDR3 loop is CASAGQGQGGTEAFF. CDR3 nucleotides: TGTGCCAGCGCGGGACAAGGACAGGGTGGGACTGAAGCTTTCTTT.

This chain joins TRBV5-1 and TRBJ2-2; 7 positions match TRBD2. This CDR3 has 15 residues. Germline-derived CDR1 and CDR2 are SGHRS and YFSETQ. V lost 6 bases and J lost 5; bases outside the gene matches: 10. The CDR3 DNA follows: TGCGCCAGCACGGAGCTAGCGGAGGGGACCGGGGAGCTGTTTTTT. This codes for CASTELAEGTGELFF.

The chain recombines TRBV7-6 with TRBJ2-7; 11 bases agree with TRBD2. The CDR3 has 15 amino acids. With 2 bases clipped from V and 3 bases from J, the junction kept 3 bases outside the gene matches. Germline V CDR1 and CDR2: SGHVS, FNYEAQ. The DNA for the CDR3 is TGTGCCAGCAGCTTAAGACTAGCGGGATTCTACGAGCAGTACTTC. This translates into CASSLRLAGFYEQYF.

The table lists this clone with a count of one. The rearrangement links TRBV5-5 to TRBJ2-3, with TRBD2 identical over 13 bases. Per the germline V gene, CDR1 is SGHKS and CDR2 is YYEKEE (reference sequence). V trimming: 2 bases; J trimming: 1 base; junction bases outside the gene matches: 1. There are 16 residues in the CDR3. CDR3 sequence: CASSFGTSGGTDTQYF. The DNA of the CDR3 is TGTGCCAGCAGCTTCGGGACTAGCGGGGGCACAGATACGCAGTATTTT.

The chain recombines TRBV7-2 with TRBJ1-4; 8 bases agree with TRBD1. V lost 3 bases, J lost 5 bases, and 8 bases stayed unmatched. The germline V gene has CDR1 SGHTA and CDR2 FQGNSA. There are 16 residues in the CDR3. DNA for the CDR3: TGTGCCAGCAGCTTGGTCCGTGGACAGGGCAATGAAAAACTGTTTTTT. Its protein is CASSLVRGQGNEKLFF.

The gene calls are TRBV7-2 and TRBJ1-3, with a possible D match to TRBD1 (5 bases). The V gene's germline CDR1 is SGHTA and CDR2 FQGNSA. Trimming removed 6 bases from V and 5 bases from J, with 11 bases in between. The CDR3 extends over 13 amino acids. The CDR3 protein is CASRAGRRNTIYF. In DNA form, the CDR3 reads TGTGCCAGCAGGGCGGGGCGCCGAAACACCATATATTTT.

DNA for the CDR3: TGTGCCAGCAGCTTACTACAGGGGGCCTACAATGAGCAGTTCTTC. It specifies CASSLLQGAYNEQFF. The gene calls are TRBV7-3 and TRBJ2-1, with 8 bases identical to TRBD1. Germline lookup yields CDR1 SGHTA and CDR2 FQGTGA. V was pared by 2 bases and J by 2 bases, with 2 bases of the junction left unmatched. The CDR3 consists of 15 residues.

This sequence joins TRBV6-6 and TRBJ1-3, with D hard to call. Trimming pared 7 bases from V and 3 bases from J, leaving 10 bases between. This CDR3 has 13 amino acids. CDR1 MNHNY and CDR2 SVGAGI come from the germline V gene (reference sequence). Written as DNA, the CDR3 is TGTGCCAGCAACCCAGGCTTTGGAAACACCATATATTTT. Its protein is CASNPGFGNTIYF.

The rearrangement links TRBV5-8 to TRBJ1-1, with D perhaps matching TRBD1 (5 bases). Trimming left V 8 bases short and J 4 bases short, with 21 bases between. The germline gives CDR1 SGHTS, CDR2 YDEGEE. This CDR3 spans 15 amino acids. CDR3 loop: CARRKQGQAGTEAFF. DNA for the CDR3: TGTGCCAGGCGAAAACAAGGACAAGCAGGCACTGAAGCTTTCTTT.

The chain uses TRBV3-1 (or the pseudogene TRBV3-2) and TRBJ1-5; 11 bases are a match to TRBD1. CDR3 length equals 16 residues. V gave up 2 bases and J gave up 4 bases; unmatched junction bases: 4. In germline, CDR1 is LGHDT, CDR2 YNNKEL (reference sequence). The CDR3: CASSQTGTGGNQPQHF. In nucleotides, the CDR3 is TGTGCCAGCAGCCAAACCGGGACAGGGGGGAATCAGCCCCAGCATTTT.

The chain uses TRBV5-4 and TRBJ2-7; 7 bases fit TRBD2. With V trimmed by 0 bases and J by 5 bases, 5 bases remained unmatched. The CDR3 contains 14 residues. Germline V gene lookup returns CDR1 SGHNT and CDR2 YYREEE (reference sequence). Here the CDR3 DNA reads TGTGCCAGCAGCTTGGGACTAGCAAGCGACGAGCAGTACTTC. Its translation is CASSLGLASDEQYF.

The chain has TRBV18 and TRBJ1-5; TRBD1 matches 7 bases. Trimming at V came to 0 bases and at J to 9 bases, leaving 5 bases not matched to a gene. Per germline, CDR1 KGHSH and CDR2 LQKENI. The CDR3 covers 14 residues. CDR3 sequence reads: CASSPPTGSRPQHF. The CDR3 bases are TGTGCCAGCTCACCACCGACAGGGAGCAGGCCCCAGCATTTT.

The chain is built from TRBV9 and TRBJ1-4; no firm D call. This CDR3 region has 15 residues. V lost 4 bases to trimming and J lost 0 bases, with 10 bases between them. Germline V lookup: CDR1 SGDLS, CDR2 YYNGEE. In nucleotides, the CDR3 is TGTGCCAGCAGCCCCCATCGAGCAACTAATGAAAAACTGTTTTTT. It encodes CASSPHRATNEKLFF.

The chain uses TRBV5-3 and TRBJ1-1, with TRBD1 identical over 7 bases. TRBV5-3 is filed as an ORF, its function uncertain. V shed 0 bases, J shed 4 bases, and the junction held 15 bases outside the gene matches. The CDR3 is 18 amino acids. For the CDR3, the DNA is TGTGCCAGAAGCTTGGAGGTCAGGGGGATAGTGAGTAGCACTGAAGCTTTCTTT. Protein product: CARSLEVRGIVSSTEAFF.

The table lists this clone with a few counts. The chain links TRBV25-1 to TRBJ2-1; D might be TRBD2 (5 bases). CDR1 MGHDK and CDR2 SYGVNS come from the germline V gene. V was pared by 4 bases and J by 4 bases, with 14 bases between. This CDR3 has 15 residues. Written as DNA, the CDR3 is TGTGCCAGCAGTGCCGAGGGCCCATTATACAATGAGCAGTTCTTC. Translated, it gives CASSAEGPLYNEQFF.

The chain uses TRBV3-1 (or the pseudogene TRBV3-2) and TRBJ2-7, with 8 positions matching TRBD2. Per germline, CDR1 LGHDT and CDR2 YNNKEL (reference sequence). V shed 1 base, J shed 0 bases, and the junction held 11 bases outside the gene matches. CDR3 length: 18 residues. CDR3 protein: CASSQVPFIGRGSYEQYF. The CDR3 bases are TGTGCCAGCAGCCAAGTCCCCTTTATCGGGAGGGGCTCCTACGAGCAGTACTTC.

The rearrangement links TRBV6-1 to TRBJ2-3, with D possibly TRBD2 on 7 matching bases. The V end lost 1 base, the J end lost 5 bases, and 16 bases lay between the germline ends. CDR1 and CDR2 from the germline V gene are MNHNS and SASEGT. This CDR3 spans 16 amino acids. CDR3 in amino acids: CASSEEGGAKGDTQYF. The CDR3 nucleotides read TGTGCCAGCAGTGAAGAGGGGGGGGCGAAGGGAGATACGCAGTATTTT.

In DNA, the CDR3 is TGTGCCAGCTCACCAGGCCGATATTCCTACGAGCAGTACTTC. Amino acid sequence: CASSPGRYSYEQYF. The chain has TRBV18 and TRBJ2-7; D gene uncertain. V was cut by 2 bases and J by 1 base, with 9 bases left in between. Germline V gene data show CDR1 as KGHSH and CDR2 as LQKENI. The length of the CDR3 is 14 residues.

The chain combines TRBV5-1 with TRBJ2-1, with 11 positions matching TRBD2. Germline CDR1 is SGHRS and CDR2 is YFSETQ. The ends lost 3 bases at V and 4 bases at J; junction bases unmatched: 9. The CDR3 has 17 residues. The CDR3 loop is CASSSPTSGGQYNEQFF. DNA of the CDR3: TGCGCCAGCAGCTCGCCTACTAGCGGGGGCCAATACAATGAGCAGTTCTTC.

This chain uses TRBV10-3 with TRBJ1-2, with D unresolved. This CDR3 is 13 amino acids long. CDR1 is ENHRY and CDR2 is SYGVKD in the germline V gene. V lost 5 bases and J lost 8, with 15 bases in between. CDR3 sequence: CAISFEGAYGYTF. In DNA, the CDR3 is TGTGCCATCAGTTTCGAGGGCGCCTACGGCTACACCTTC.

J is TRBJ2-3 and V is TRBV3-1 (or the pseudogene TRBV3-2); TRBD1 might be the D (5 bases). The CDR3 totals 13 residues. Germline V lookup: CDR1 LGHDT, CDR2 YNNKEL (reference sequence). Trimming removed 4 bases from V and 6 bases from J, with 11 bases in between. The DNA for the CDR3 is TGTGCCAGCAGCCGCAGGGTTTTGGATACGCAGTATTTT. Protein: CASSRRVLDTQYF.

On this clone: An end of the junction differs from the germline gene, which may be a read error. J is TRBJ2-1 and V is TRBV2; D is possibly TRBD2 (6 bases). This CDR3 contains 13 residues. Germline values: CDR1 SNHLY, CDR2 FYNNEI. The CDR3 sequence is CASQVLSGGSLIF. CDR3 bases: TGTGCCAGCCAAGTACTGTCCGGGGGAAGCTTGATCTTC.